The 4 T cell receptor beta chains presented below share a single source sample, sequenced in a study of blood T cell repertoires in COVID-19. The method was immunoSEQ multiplex PCR; TCRdb's version includes in-frame clones alone and lacks a portion of them. In the table there are roughly 320,000 clones, just under 90% of which are singletons. Sequenced: peripheral blood. The receptors derive from a woman in her forties or fifties with COVID-19, enrolled during active disease.

The rearrangement joins TRBV30 to TRBJ2-1; D possibly corresponds to TRBD1 (6 bases). V dropped 0 bases and J dropped 7 bases, with 16 bases sitting between them. Per the germline V gene, CDR1 is GTSNPN and CDR2 is SVGIG (reference sequence). This CDR3 spans 15 amino acids. CDR3: CAWSVGQAQGNEQFF. DNA of the CDR3: TGTGCCTGGAGTGTTGGGCAGGCGCAGGGGAATGAGCAGTTCTTC.

The chain links TRBV7-8 to TRBJ2-5; D is unclear. Trimming removed 2 bases from V and 5 bases from J, with 15 bases in between. Germline loops: CDR1 SGHVS, CDR2 FQNEAQ. The CDR3 is 15 amino acids. The CDR3 region has the DNA TGTGCCAGCAGCTTATTTGGCGGTCAGCCCGAGACCCAGTACTTC. Amino acid sequence: CASSLFGGQPETQYF.

V is TRBV6-4 and J is TRBJ1-1; D unresolved. CDR1 and CDR2 (germline): MRHNA, SNTAGT. V lost 0 bases to trimming and J lost 4 bases, with 21 bases between them. CDR3 length: 18 amino acids. CDR3 in amino acids: CASSDSLRVSGGSTEAFF. The CDR3 DNA reads as TGTGCCAGCAGTGACTCGTTACGGGTGTCGGGCGGGAGCACTGAAGCTTTCTTT.

The V gene is TRBV9, the J gene TRBJ2-2, with a weak D call TRBD2 (6 bases). The length of the CDR3 is 16 residues. The V and J ends lost 0 bases and 0 bases respectively, with 9 bases between them. Looked up from germline, CDR1 is SGDLS and CDR2 is YYNGEE. The DNA for the CDR3 is TGTGCCAGCAGCGTAGTAGCGGTAACGAACACCGGGGAGCTGTTTTTT. Amino acids: CASSVVAVTNTGELFF.